This T cell receptor (beta chain) was recorded in a study of T cells in women clearing cervical HPV infection. Study summary: Controls gave blood once infection was undetectable; cases at lesion identification. Study-level findings and limits: CIN3+ cases had significantly higher TCR repertoire richness than controls, but evenness did not differ. It is unknown whether associations predate infection; no effector/memory or HPV-specific sorting.

Germline V lookup: CDR1 SGHRS, CDR2 YFSETQ. V lost 3 bases, J lost 3 bases, and 12 bases lay in between. CDR3 length: 14 residues. Sequenced by immunoSEQ multiplex PCR; TCRdb stores in-frame clones only, minus some. This sample carries around 30,000 clones, with roughly 6.8% going to the ten biggest clones. About this clone itself: What it binds is unknown. The read comes to an end 3 residues before the CDR3 does, leaving the germline J gene to fill in the end.

V gene TRBV5-1 combines with J gene TRBJ1-1; TRBD1 might be the D (6 bases). The clonotype was recovered from a woman aged 18 to 75 with a cervical HPV16 infection that either progressed to CIN3+ or cleared (not recorded which). The sample taken for sequencing was blood buffy coat. CDR3 DNA, as far as it was read: TGCGCCAGCAGCTACGGGACACCATACACTGAA. It codes for CASSYGTPYTE. The entire CDR3 protein reads CASSYGTPYTEAFF.